The 5 T cell receptor beta chains in this list originate from one sample, sequenced in a study of T cell responses to AZD1222 COVID-19 vaccine. Some clones are missing from TCRdb's copy, which holds only in-frame ones; the method was immunoSEQ multiplex PCR. The table records 250,000 to 300,000 clones, almost 95% of them present only once. The material sequenced was peripheral blood, taken 28 days after the second AZD1222 dose. These receptors originate from an adult who received the AZD1222 COVID-19 vaccine.

J is TRBJ1-6 and V is TRBV4-1, with D possibly being TRBD1 (6 bases). Germline V gives CDR1 MGHRA, CDR2 YSYEKL. This CDR3 is 16 amino acids long. Trimming cost V 4 bases and J 8 bases, with 18 bases left between them. CDR3 protein: CASSPWGGPKDSPLHF. CDR3 DNA sequence: TGCGCCAGCAGCCCCTGGGGGGGCCCCAAAGATTCACCCCTCCACTTT.

This clone has just one count. The gene calls are TRBV24-1 and TRBJ2-1, with 8 nucleotides matching TRBD2. Germline V CDR1 and CDR2: KGHDR, SFDVKD. The CDR3 has 14 residues. V was pared by 6 bases and J by 3 bases, with 3 bases of the junction left unmatched. DNA for the CDR3: TGTGCCACCAGTTCCGGGACTAGCTACAATGAGCAGTTCTTC. Amino acids: CATSSGTSYNEQFF.

The chain links TRBV19 to TRBJ2-3; TRBD2 agrees at 9 bases. The CDR3 runs 16 residues. The V gene's germline CDR1 is LNHDA and CDR2 SQIVND (reference sequence). The V and J ends lost 5 bases and 6 bases, in that order; junction bases with no gene match: 12. In DNA, the CDR3 is TGTGCCAGTAGTCCCTGGGGGTCTAGCGGGGTGGATACGCAGTATTTT. Translated, it gives CASSPWGSSGVDTQYF.

CDR3 sequence reads: CASRRGQVSSYEQYF. CDR3 sequence (DNA): TGTGCCAGCAGACGCGGACAGGTGAGCTCCTACGAGCAGTACTTC. The chain recombines TRBV6-6 with TRBJ2-7, with 7 positions matching TRBD1. CDR1 is MNHNY and CDR2 is SVGAGI in the germline V gene (reference sequence). Unmatched junction bases numbered 8, after V lost 6 bases and J lost 0 bases. The length of the CDR3 is 15 residues.

This clone was seen only once. The chain combines TRBV5-6 with TRBJ2-3, with no clear D. The CDR3 is 11 residues long. Germline CDR1 reads SGHDT; CDR2 reads YYEEEE. Trimming pared 5 bases from V and 6 bases from J, leaving 7 bases between. CDR3 residues: CASSRMDTQYF. DNA of the CDR3: TGTGCCAGCAGTCGTATGGATACGCAGTATTTT.